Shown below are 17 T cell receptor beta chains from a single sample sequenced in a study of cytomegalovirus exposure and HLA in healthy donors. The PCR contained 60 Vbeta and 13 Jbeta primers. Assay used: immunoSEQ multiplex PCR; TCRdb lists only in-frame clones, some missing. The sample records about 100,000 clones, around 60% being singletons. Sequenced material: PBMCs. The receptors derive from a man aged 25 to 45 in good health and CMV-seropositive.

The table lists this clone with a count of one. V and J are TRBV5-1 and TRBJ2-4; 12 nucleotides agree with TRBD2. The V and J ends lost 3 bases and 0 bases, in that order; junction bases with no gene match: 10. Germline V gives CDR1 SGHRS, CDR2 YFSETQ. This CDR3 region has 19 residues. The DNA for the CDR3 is TGCGCCAGCAGCTCAAGACTAGCGGGGGCCAACCAAGCCAAAAACATTCAGTACTTC. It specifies CASSSRLAGANQAKNIQYF.

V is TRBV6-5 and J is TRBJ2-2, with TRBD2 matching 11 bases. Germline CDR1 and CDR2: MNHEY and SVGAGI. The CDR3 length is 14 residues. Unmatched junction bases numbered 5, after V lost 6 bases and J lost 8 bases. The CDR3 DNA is TGTGCCAGCAGAGGTCTAGCGGGGGGAGGGGAGCTGTTTTTT. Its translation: CASRGLAGGGELFF.

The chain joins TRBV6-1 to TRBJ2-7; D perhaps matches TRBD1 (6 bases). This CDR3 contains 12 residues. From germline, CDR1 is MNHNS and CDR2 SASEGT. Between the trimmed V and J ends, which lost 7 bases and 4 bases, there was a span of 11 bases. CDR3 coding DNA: TGTGCCAGCAACCTACAGGGTTACGAGCAGTACTTC. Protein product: CASNLQGYEQYF.

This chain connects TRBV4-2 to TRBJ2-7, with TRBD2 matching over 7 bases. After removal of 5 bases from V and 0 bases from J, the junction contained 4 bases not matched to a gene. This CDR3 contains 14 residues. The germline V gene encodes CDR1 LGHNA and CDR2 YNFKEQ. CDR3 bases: TGTGCCAGCAGCGGAAGCGGGGACTCCTACGAGCAGTACTTC. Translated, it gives CASSGSGDSYEQYF.

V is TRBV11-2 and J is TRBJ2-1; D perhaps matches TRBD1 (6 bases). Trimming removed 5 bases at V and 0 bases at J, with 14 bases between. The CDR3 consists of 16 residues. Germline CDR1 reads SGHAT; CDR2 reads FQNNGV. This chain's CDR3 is CASSNRESSSYNEQFF. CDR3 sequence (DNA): TGTGCCAGCAGCAACAGGGAGAGCAGCTCCTACAATGAGCAGTTCTTC.

CDR3 region: CASTPDNFYGYTF. Written as DNA, the CDR3 is TGTGCCAGTACCCCGGACAACTTCTATGGCTACACCTTC. This chain joins TRBV19 and TRBJ1-2, with D perhaps TRBD1 (5 bases). Trimming removed 7 bases from V and 4 bases from J, with 13 bases in between. Looked up from germline, CDR1 is LNHDA and CDR2 is SQIVND (reference sequence). The CDR3 contains 13 residues.

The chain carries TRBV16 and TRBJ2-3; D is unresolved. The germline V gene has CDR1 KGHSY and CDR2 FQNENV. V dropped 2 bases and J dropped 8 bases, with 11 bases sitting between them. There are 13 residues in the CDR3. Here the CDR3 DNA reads TGTGCCAGCAGCCAAGACACCCTCTCTACGCAGTATTTT. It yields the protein CASSQDTLSTQYF.

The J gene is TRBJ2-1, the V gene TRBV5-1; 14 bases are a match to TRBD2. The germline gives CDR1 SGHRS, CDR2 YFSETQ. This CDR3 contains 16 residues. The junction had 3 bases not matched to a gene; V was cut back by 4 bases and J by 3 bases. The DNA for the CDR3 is TGCGCCAGCAGCCTGGGACTAGCGGGGGACTACAATGAGCAGTTCTTC. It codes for CASSLGLAGDYNEQFF. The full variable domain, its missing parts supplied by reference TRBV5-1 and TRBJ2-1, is KAGVTQTPRYLIKTRGQQVTLSCSPISGHRSVSWYQQTPGQGLQFLFEYFSETQRNKGNFPGRFSGRQFSNSRSEMNVSTLELGDSALYLCASSLGLAGDYNEQFFGPGTRLTVL.

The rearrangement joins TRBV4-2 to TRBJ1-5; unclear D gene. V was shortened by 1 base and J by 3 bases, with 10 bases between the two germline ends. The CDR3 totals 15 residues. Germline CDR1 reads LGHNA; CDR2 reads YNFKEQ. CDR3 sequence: CASSQVPETNQPQHF. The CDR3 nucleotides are TGTGCCAGCAGCCAAGTTCCGGAGACCAATCAGCCCCAGCATTTT.

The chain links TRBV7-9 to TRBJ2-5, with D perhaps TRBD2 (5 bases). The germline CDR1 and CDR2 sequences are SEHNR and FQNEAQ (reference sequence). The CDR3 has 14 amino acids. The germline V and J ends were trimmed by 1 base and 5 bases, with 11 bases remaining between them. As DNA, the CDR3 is TGTGCCAGCAGCTTAGTCCTCGGGGTGGAGACCCAGTACTTC. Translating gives CASSLVLGVETQYF.

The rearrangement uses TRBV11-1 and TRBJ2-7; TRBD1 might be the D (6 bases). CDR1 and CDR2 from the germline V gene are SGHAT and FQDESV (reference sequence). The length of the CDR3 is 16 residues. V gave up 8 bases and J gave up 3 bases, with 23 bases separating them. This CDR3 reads CASDSQGPSPLYEQYF. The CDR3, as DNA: TGTGCCAGCGATTCCCAGGGGCCGAGCCCCCTCTACGAGCAGTACTTC.

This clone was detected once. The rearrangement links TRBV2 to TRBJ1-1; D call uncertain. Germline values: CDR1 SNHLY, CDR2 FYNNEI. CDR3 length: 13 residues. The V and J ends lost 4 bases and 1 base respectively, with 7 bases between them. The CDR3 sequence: CASSVGSNTEAFF. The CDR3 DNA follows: TGTGCCAGCAGTGTCGGGTCGAACACTGAAGCTTTCTTT.

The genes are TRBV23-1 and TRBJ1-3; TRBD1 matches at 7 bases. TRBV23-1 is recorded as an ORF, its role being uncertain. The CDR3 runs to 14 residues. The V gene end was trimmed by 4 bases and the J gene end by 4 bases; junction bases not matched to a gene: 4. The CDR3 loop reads CASSPRDRGNTIYF. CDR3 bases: TGCGCCAGCAGTCCCCGGGACAGAGGAAACACCATATATTTT.

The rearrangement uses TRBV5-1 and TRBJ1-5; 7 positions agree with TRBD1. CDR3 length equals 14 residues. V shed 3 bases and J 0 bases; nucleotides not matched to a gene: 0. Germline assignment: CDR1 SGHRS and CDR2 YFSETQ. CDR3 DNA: TGCGCCAGCAGCTGGGACAGTAGCAATCAGCCCCAGCATTTT. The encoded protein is CASSWDSSNQPQHF. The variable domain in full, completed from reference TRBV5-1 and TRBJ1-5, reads KAGVTQTPRYLIKTRGQQVTLSCSPISGHRSVSWYQQTPGQGLQFLFEYFSETQRNKGNFPGRFSGRQFSNSRSEMNVSTLELGDSALYLCASSWDSSNQPQHFGDGTRLSIL.

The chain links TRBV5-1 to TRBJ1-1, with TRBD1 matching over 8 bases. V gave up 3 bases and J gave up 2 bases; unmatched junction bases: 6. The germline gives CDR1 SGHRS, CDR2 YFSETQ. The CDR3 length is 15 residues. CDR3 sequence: CASSSTGGTNTEAFF. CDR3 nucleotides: TGCGCCAGCAGCTCTACAGGGGGAACAAACACTGAAGCTTTCTTT.

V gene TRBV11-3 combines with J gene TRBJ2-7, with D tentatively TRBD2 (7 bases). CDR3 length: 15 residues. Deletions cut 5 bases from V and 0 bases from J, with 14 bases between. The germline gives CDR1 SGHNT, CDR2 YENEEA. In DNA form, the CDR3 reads TGTGCCAGCAGCCAAGGGGGGGGCAGCTCCTACGAGCAGTACTTC. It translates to CASSQGGGSSYEQYF.

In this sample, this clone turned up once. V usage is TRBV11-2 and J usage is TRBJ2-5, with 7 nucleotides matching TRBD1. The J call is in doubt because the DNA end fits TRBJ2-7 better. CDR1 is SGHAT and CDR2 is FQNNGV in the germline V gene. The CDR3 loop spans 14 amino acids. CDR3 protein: CASSSVRGGGEQYF. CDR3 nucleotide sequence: TGTGCCAGCAGCTCCGTTAGAGGGGGCGGCGAGCAGTACTTC.